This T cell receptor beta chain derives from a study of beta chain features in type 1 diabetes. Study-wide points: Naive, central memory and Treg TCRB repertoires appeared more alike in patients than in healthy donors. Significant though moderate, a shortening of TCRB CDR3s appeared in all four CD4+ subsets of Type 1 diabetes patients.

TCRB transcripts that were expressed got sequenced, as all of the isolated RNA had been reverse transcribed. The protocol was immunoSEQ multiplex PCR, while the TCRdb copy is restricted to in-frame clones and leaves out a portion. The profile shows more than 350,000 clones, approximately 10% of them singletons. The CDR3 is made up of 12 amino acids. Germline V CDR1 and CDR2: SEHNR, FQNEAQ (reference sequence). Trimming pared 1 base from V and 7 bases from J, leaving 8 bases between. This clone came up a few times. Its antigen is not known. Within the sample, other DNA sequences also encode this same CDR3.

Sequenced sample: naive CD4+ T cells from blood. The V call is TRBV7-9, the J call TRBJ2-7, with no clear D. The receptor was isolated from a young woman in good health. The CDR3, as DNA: TGTGCCAGCAGCTTAGAAGTCCGGGAGCAGTACTTC. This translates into CASSLEVREQYF. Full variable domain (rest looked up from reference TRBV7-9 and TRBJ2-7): DTGVSQNPRHKITKRGQNVTFRCDPISEHNRLYWYRQTLGQGPEFLTYFQNEAQLEKSRLLSDRFSAERPKGSFSTLEIQRTEQGDSAMYLCASSLEVREQYFGPGTRLTVT.